A selection of T cell receptor beta chains follows, all from one sample in a study of OX40 agonist ivuxolimab in advanced cancers. TCRdb keeps only in-frame clones here, not all; method: immunoSEQ multiplex PCR. The sample lists about 110,000 clones, approximately 90% seen once, with over 0.6% in the top ten. Sequenced material: CD4+ or CD8+ T cells sorted from blood, taken in a trial of the OX40 agonist ivuxolimab. The receptors here all came from an adult with an advanced solid tumor such as melanoma, head and neck, liver or kidney cancer. Both conserved end residues are part of each CDR3. The D gene is left open where the match is weak. Rows give clone size only sometimes, using once, few, many, or a class for an expanded clone.

abundance: .
v_gene: TRBV7-8
d_gene: TRBD1
j_gene: TRBJ2-3
CDR3aa: CASSPRTGRSTDTQYF
CDR3nt: TGTGCCAGCAGCCCCCGGACAGGCCGTAGCACAGATACGCAGTATTTT

abundance: .
v_gene: TRBV7-9
d_gene: .
j_gene: TRBJ2-5
CDR3aa: CASSLEGLGTQYF
CDR3nt: TGTGCCAGCAGCTTGGAGGGGCTAGGGACCCAGTACTTC

abundance: .
v_gene: TRBV6-5
d_gene: .
j_gene: TRBJ1-1
CDR3aa: CASSRPGLGDTEAFF
CDR3nt: TGTGCCAGCAGCCGACCGGGACTGGGGGACACTGAAGCTTTCTTT

abundance: .
v_gene: TRBV7-2
d_gene: TRBD1
j_gene: TRBJ2-1
CDR3aa: CASSQDRAWGNEQFF
CDR3nt: TGTGCCAGCAGCCAAGACAGGGCCTGGGGGAATGAGCAGTTCTTC

abundance: .
v_gene: TRBV5-1
d_gene: .
j_gene: TRBJ2-6
CDR3aa: CASSLGGSSGANVLTF
CDR3nt: TGCGCCAGCAGCTTGGGCGGTAGCTCTGGGGCCAACGTCCTGACTTTC

abundance: .
v_gene: TRBV19
d_gene: .
j_gene: TRBJ2-3
CDR3aa: CASSIDWADTQYF
CDR3nt: TGTGCCAGTAGTATAGACTGGGCAGATACGCAGTATTTT

abundance: .
v_gene: TRBV28
d_gene: TRBD2
j_gene: TRBJ2-1
CDR3aa: CASSVTGTSGRGEQFF
CDR3nt: TGTGCCAGCAGTGTGACCGGGACTAGCGGGAGAGGCGAGCAGTTCTTC

abundance: .
v_gene: TRBV18
d_gene: TRBD2
j_gene: TRBJ2-5
CDR3aa: CASSPNSGSQETQYF
CDR3nt: TGTGCCAGCTCACCCAACAGCGGGAGCCAAGAGACCCAGTACTTC

abundance: .
v_gene: TRBV11-2
d_gene: .
j_gene: TRBJ1-1
CDR3aa: CASSPGLREMNTEAFF
CDR3nt: TGTGCCAGCAGCCCGGGCCTGCGGGAGATGAACACTGAAGCTTTCTTT

abundance: once
v_gene: TRBV10-3
d_gene: .
j_gene: TRBJ2-1
CDR3aa: CAISEVWGEQFF
CDR3nt: TGTGCCATCAGTGAGGTATGGGGGGAGCAGTTCTTC

abundance: .
v_gene: TRBV14
d_gene: .
j_gene: TRBJ2-5
CDR3aa: CASSQDRAAGKTQYF
CDR3nt: TGTGCCAGCAGCCAAGACCGGGCCGCAGGGAAGACCCAGTACTTC

abundance: .
v_gene: TRBV27
d_gene: TRBD1
j_gene: TRBJ1-1
CDR3aa: CASSSGQAGNTEAFF
CDR3nt: TGTGCCAGCAGTTCCGGACAGGCTGGGAACACTGAAGCTTTCTTT

abundance: .
v_gene: TRBV18
d_gene: .
j_gene: TRBJ1-1
CDR3aa: CANTGRDTEAFF
CDR3nt: TGTGCCAACACAGGGAGAGACACTGAAGCTTTCTTT

abundance: .
v_gene: TRBV4-1
d_gene: .
j_gene: TRBJ1-2
CDR3aa: CASSQFQSGLNGYTF
CDR3nt: TGCGCCAGCAGCCAATTTCAGTCAGGGTTAAATGGCTACACCTTC

abundance: .
v_gene: TRBV29-1
d_gene: .
j_gene: TRBJ2-2
CDR3aa: CSVEEEANTGELFF
CDR3nt: TGCAGCGTTGAAGAAGAAGCGAACACCGGGGAGCTGTTTTTT

abundance: .
v_gene: TRBV10-3
d_gene: .
j_gene: TRBJ1-1
CDR3aa: CAISDPPGRAGTEAFF
CDR3nt: TGTGCCATCAGTGATCCTCCCGGGAGGGCGGGGACTGAAGCTTTCTTT

abundance: .
v_gene: TRBV7-9
d_gene: TRBD2
j_gene: TRBJ2-5
CDR3aa: CASSFPGGGGETQYF
CDR3nt: TGTGCCAGCAGCTTCCCTGGCGGGGGTGGTGAGACCCAGTACTTC

abundance: .
v_gene: TRBV5-5
d_gene: .
j_gene: TRBJ1-3
CDR3aa: CASSYNSDSSGNTIYF
CDR3nt: TGTGCCAGCAGCTATAACAGCGACTCCTCTGGAAACACCATATATTTT

abundance: .
v_gene: TRBV18
d_gene: TRBD2
j_gene: TRBJ2-3
CDR3aa: CASSPPSGRADTQYF
CDR3nt: TGTGCCAGCTCACCACCTAGCGGGAGGGCTGATACGCAGTATTTT

abundance: once
v_gene: TRBV5-1
d_gene: .
j_gene: TRBJ1-1
CDR3aa: CASSLVSGVNTEAFF
CDR3nt: TGCGCCAGCAGCTTGGTCTCAGGGGTGAACACTGAAGCTTTCTTT

abundance: .
v_gene: TRBV11-2
d_gene: .
j_gene: TRBJ1-2
CDR3aa: CASSLSGDTYFVGYTF
CDR3nt: TGTGCCAGCAGCTTAAGTGGAGACACCTACTTTGTTGGCTACACCTTC

abundance: once
v_gene: TRBV6-5
d_gene: .
j_gene: TRBJ1-5
CDR3aa: CASSYGSGGDQPQHF
CDR3nt: TGTGCCAGCAGTTACGGGTCGGGAGGCGATCAGCCCCAGCATTTT

abundance: .
v_gene: TRBV7-9
d_gene: TRBD2
j_gene: TRBJ2-1
CDR3aa: CASSPQDWVGGNEQFF
CDR3nt: TGTGCCAGCAGCCCGCAAGACTGGGTCGGGGGGAATGAGCAGTTCTTC

abundance: .
v_gene: TRBV11-3
d_gene: .
j_gene: TRBJ2-7
CDR3aa: CASSSLDRWGTSGDEQYF
CDR3nt: TGTGCCAGCAGCTCTTTGGACAGGTGGGGAACTAGCGGAGACGAGCAGTACTTC

abundance: .
v_gene: TRBV5-4
d_gene: TRBD2
j_gene: TRBJ2-5
CDR3aa: CASSLSSGGARETQYF
CDR3nt: TGTGCCAGCAGCTTGTCTAGCGGGGGGGCCCGAGAGACCCAGTACTTC

abundance: .
v_gene: TRBV11-1
d_gene: .
j_gene: TRBJ1-3
CDR3aa: CASSGGLNSGNTIYF
CDR3nt: TGTGCCAGCAGCGGGGGACTGAACTCTGGAAACACCATATATTTT

abundance: .
v_gene: TRBV5-1
d_gene: TRBD2
j_gene: TRBJ2-2
CDR3aa: CASSPGGGATTNTGELFF
CDR3nt: TGCGCCAGCAGCCCCGGGGGAGGGGCCACGACGAACACCGGGGAGCTGTTTTTT

abundance: once
v_gene: TRBV29-1
d_gene: .
j_gene: TRBJ1-1
CDR3aa: CSDSGNTEAFF
CDR3nt: TGCAGCGACAGCGGAAACACTGAAGCTTTCTTT

abundance: .
v_gene: TRBV7-3
d_gene: .
j_gene: TRBJ2-3
CDR3aa: CASGSQGGSTDTQYF
CDR3nt: TGTGCCAGCGGCTCACAAGGGGGGAGCACAGATACGCAGTATTTT

abundance: .
v_gene: TRBV7-2
d_gene: .
j_gene: TRBJ1-2
CDR3aa: CASSPLRGGYGYTF
CDR3nt: TGTGCCAGCAGCCCCCTCCGGGGGGGCTATGGCTACACCTTC

abundance: .
v_gene: TRBV5-1
d_gene: TRBD2
j_gene: TRBJ2-3
CDR3aa: CASSTGLAGGRAEDTQYF
CDR3nt: TGCGCCAGCAGCACGGGACTAGCGGGAGGGAGGGCGGAAGATACGCAGTATTTT

abundance: .
v_gene: TRBV15
d_gene: .
j_gene: TRBJ2-7
CDR3aa: CATSRDKLGYEQYF
CDR3nt: TGTGCCACCAGCAGAGACAAACTGGGCTACGAGCAGTACTTC

abundance: .
v_gene: TRBV7-9
d_gene: .
j_gene: TRBJ1-6
CDR3aa: CASSGRAYNSPLHF
CDR3nt: TGTGCCAGCAGCGGGAGGGCCTATAATTCACCCCTCCACTTT

abundance: .
v_gene: TRBV21-1
d_gene: .
j_gene: TRBJ2-7
CDR3aa: CASSDRSGWGQYF
CDR3nt: TGTGCCAGCAGCGACAGAAGCGGGTGGGGGCAGTACTTC

abundance: .
v_gene: TRBV9
d_gene: .
j_gene: TRBJ1-5
CDR3aa: CASSVAERGDQPQHF
CDR3nt: TGTGCCAGCAGCGTAGCCGAAAGAGGGGATCAGCCCCAGCATTTT

abundance: .
v_gene: TRBV5-5
d_gene: .
j_gene: TRBJ1-1
CDR3aa: CASSLSQGGSNTEAFF
CDR3nt: TGTGCCAGCAGCTTGTCCCAGGGCGGGTCGAACACTGAAGCTTTCTTT

abundance: .
v_gene: TRBV6-1
d_gene: TRBD1
j_gene: TRBJ1-2
CDR3aa: CASSGLQGVTYGYTF
CDR3nt: TGTGCCAGCAGTGGACTCCAGGGGGTTACTTATGGCTACACCTTC

abundance: .
v_gene: TRBV11-2
d_gene: TRBD1
j_gene: TRBJ2-7
CDR3aa: CASSPQIVGTGSNYEQYF
CDR3nt: TGTGCCAGCAGCCCCCAAATAGTCGGGACAGGGTCGAACTACGAGCAGTACTTC

abundance: .
v_gene: TRBV27
d_gene: TRBD1
j_gene: TRBJ2-4
CDR3aa: CASSLRVQGGIQYF
CDR3nt: TGTGCCAGCAGTTTACGAGTACAGGGGGGCATTCAGTACTTC

abundance: .
v_gene: TRBV5-1
d_gene: .
j_gene: TRBJ2-1
CDR3aa: CASRQATSNEQFF
CDR3nt: TGCGCCAGCAGACAGGCGACTAGCAATGAGCAGTTCTTC

abundance: .
v_gene: TRBV5-6
d_gene: TRBD2
j_gene: TRBJ2-5
CDR3aa: CASRKIQAGGETQYF
CDR3nt: TGTGCCAGCAGAAAGATTCAGGCGGGAGGAGAGACCCAGTACTTC

abundance: .
v_gene: TRBV29-1
d_gene: .
j_gene: TRBJ1-1
CDR3aa: CSVLERTEAFF
CDR3nt: TGCAGCGTTCTAGAGCGCACTGAAGCTTTCTTT

abundance: .
v_gene: TRBV29-1
d_gene: .
j_gene: TRBJ2-3
CDR3aa: CSVVDSTDTQYF
CDR3nt: TGCAGCGTTGTCGACTCTACAGATACGCAGTATTTT

abundance: .
v_gene: TRBV7-2
d_gene: .
j_gene: TRBJ2-1
CDR3aa: CASSFGGGLSYNEQFF
CDR3nt: TGTGCCAGCAGCTTCGGTGGGGGGCTCTCCTACAATGAGCAGTTCTTC

abundance: .
v_gene: TRBV30
d_gene: TRBD2
j_gene: TRBJ2-2
CDR3aa: CAWSVLAGSANTGELFF
CDR3nt: TGTGCCTGGAGTGTACTAGCGGGATCCGCGAACACCGGGGAGCTGTTTTTT

abundance: .
v_gene: TRBV2
d_gene: .
j_gene: TRBJ1-2
CDR3aa: CASSEAGQNYGYTF
CDR3nt: TGTGCCAGCAGTGAGGCCGGACAGAACTATGGCTACACCTTC

abundance: .
v_gene: TRBV2
d_gene: TRBD2
j_gene: TRBJ2-7
CDR3aa: CASRWGGRADEQYF
CDR3nt: TGTGCGAGCAGGTGGGGCGGGAGGGCCGACGAGCAGTACTTC

abundance: .
v_gene: TRBV5-8
d_gene: .
j_gene: TRBJ2-7
CDR3aa: CASSLRGTSFHEQYF
CDR3nt: TGTGCCAGCAGCTTGCGGGGGACCAGCTTTCACGAGCAGTACTTC